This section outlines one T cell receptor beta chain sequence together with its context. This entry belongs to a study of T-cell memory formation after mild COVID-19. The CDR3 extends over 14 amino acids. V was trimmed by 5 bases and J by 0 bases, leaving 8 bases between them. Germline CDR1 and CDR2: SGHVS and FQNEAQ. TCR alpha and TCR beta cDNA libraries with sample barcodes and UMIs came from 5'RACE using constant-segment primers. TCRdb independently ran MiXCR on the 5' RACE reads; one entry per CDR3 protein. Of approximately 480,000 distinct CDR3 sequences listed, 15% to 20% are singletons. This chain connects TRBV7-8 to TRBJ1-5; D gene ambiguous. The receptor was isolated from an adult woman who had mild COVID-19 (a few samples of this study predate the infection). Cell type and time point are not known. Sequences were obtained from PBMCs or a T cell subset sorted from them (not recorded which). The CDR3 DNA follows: TGTGCCAGCAGCGCCCAGGATAGCAATCAGCCCCAGCATTTT. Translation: CASSAQDSNQPQHF.